Sequencing of this T cell receptor beta chain was carried out in a study of cytomegalovirus exposure and HLA in healthy donors. Profiling relied on immunoSEQ multiplex PCR, and the TCRdb table lists in-frame clones only, not all of them. The data show 220,000 or so clones, with approximately 80% seen just once and around 15% held by the top ten. J lost 6 bases, V lost 4 bases, and 3 bases had no gene match. Looked up from germline, CDR1 is SGHVS and CDR2 is FNYEAQ. This CDR3 has 14 residues. The V and J genes are TRBV7-6 and TRBJ2-1, with TRBD2 identical over 10 bases. This receptor was identified in a woman in her twenties or thirties in good health and CMV-seropositive. Sequencing was carried out using PBMCs. The CDR3 DNA reads TGTGCCAGCAGCTCCGCTAGCGGGAGCAATGAGCAGTTCTTC. Translating it yields CASSSASGSNEQFF.